The rows below give T cell receptor beta chains drawn from one sample of a study of technical replicates of blood from several donors. Assay: immunoSEQ multiplex PCR; the TCRdb copy retains only in-frame clones and omits some. This sample has tens of thousands of clones, with approximately 90% found just once. Sequencing was performed on PBMCs. The source is a human donor in good health. Some clones in this sample may be carry-over from other donors' samples. Both conserved end residues are part of each CDR3. The D gene is left open where the match is weak. Where a row states a size, it is once, few, many or the class of an expanded clone; other rows omit it.

cdr3_aa	cdr3_nt	clone_size	d_call	cdr3_length	v_call	j_call
CASSASIPGQGNNSSYEQYF	TGCGCCAGCAGCGCCTCTATACCGGGACAGGGGAACAATAGCTCCTACGAGCAGTACTTC	NA	TRBD1	20	TRBV5-1	TRBJ2-7
CASSQEAGGVDKNIQYF	TGCGCCAGCAGCCAAGAAGCGGGAGGGGTCGACAAAAACATTCAGTACTTC	NA	TRBD2	17	TRBV4-1	TRBJ2-4
CAWSVPGAGELFF	TGTGCCTGGAGTGTACCGGGAGCCGGGGAGCTGTTTTTT	few	NA	13	TRBV30	TRBJ2-2
CAWSVGRESPLHF	TGTGCCTGGAGTGTAGGACGGGAATCACCCCTCCACTTT	once	NA	13	TRBV30	TRBJ1-6
CASSQDYTSSYNEQFF	TGCGCCAGCAGCCAAGATTACACCAGCTCCTACAATGAGCAGTTCTTC	once	NA	16	TRBV4-3	TRBJ2-1
CASSGRGTGADTQYF	TGTGCCAGCAGCGGACGGGGGACTGGGGCAGATACGCAGTATTTT	NA	NA	15	TRBV9	TRBJ2-3
CASTGQGNSPLHF	TGTGCCAGCACGGGACAGGGCAATTCACCCCTCCACTTT	NA	TRBD1	13	TRBV28	TRBJ1-6
CASSPVSYEQYF	TGTGCCAGCAGCCCTGTTTCCTACGAGCAGTACTTC	NA	NA	12	TRBV7-2	TRBJ2-7
CASSSGLASIDTQYF	TGTGCCAGCAGCTCCGGTCTAGCGAGCATAGATACGCAGTATTTT	once	NA	15	TRBV11-3	TRBJ2-3
CASSGGRRGGEQFF	TGTGCCAGCAGCGGAGGGCGGAGGGGGGGTGAGCAGTTCTTC	NA	NA	14	TRBV13	TRBJ2-1
CASSRAQGAGGELFF	TGCGCCAGCAGCCGAGCACAGGGGGCCGGCGGGGAGCTGTTTTTT	NA	TRBD1	15	TRBV5-1	TRBJ2-2
CASSSSSGGKAGELFF	TGTGCCAGCAGCTCTTCCTCAGGGGGGAAGGCCGGGGAGCTGTTTTTT	NA	NA	16	TRBV7-9	TRBJ2-2
CASSSGRTGTSGDFSYEQYF	TGTGCCAGCAGCTCGGGACGTACCGGGACTAGCGGGGATTTTTCCTACGAGCAGTACTTC	NA	TRBD2	20	TRBV5-8	TRBJ2-7
CASSPLDSSSGNTIYF	TGTGCCAGCTCACCACTGGACAGCAGCTCTGGAAACACCATATATTTT	NA	NA	16	TRBV18	TRBJ1-3
CASSRSGSVADTQYF	TGTGCCAGCAGCCGGAGCGGGAGTGTGGCAGATACGCAGTATTTT	NA	TRBD2	15	TRBV4-2	TRBJ2-3
CASSDGLAGISGANVLTF	TGTGCCAGCAGTGATGGACTAGCGGGAATCTCTGGGGCCAACGTCCTGACTTTC	NA	TRBD2	18	TRBV6-4	TRBJ2-6
CASSQTGRNSPLHF	TGTGCCAGCAGCCAAACAGGGCGCAATTCACCCCTCCACTTT	NA	NA	14	TRBV7-2	TRBJ1-6
CASSTPVAGADTQYF	TGTGCCAGTAGTACCCCAGTAGCGGGCGCAGATACGCAGTATTTT	NA	TRBD2	15	TRBV19	TRBJ2-3
CASRDRDRGAYEQYF	TGTGCCAGTCGGGACCGGGACAGGGGTGCCTACGAGCAGTACTTC	NA	TRBD1	15	TRBV19	TRBJ2-7
CASGTSNYGYTF	TGTGCCAGCGGGACATCGAACTATGGCTACACCTTC	NA	NA	12	TRBV2	TRBJ1-2
CASSLQRGGDTQYF	TGTGCCAGCAGCTTACAAAGAGGTGGAGATACGCAGTATTTT	NA	NA	14	TRBV11-2	TRBJ2-3
CASSLDRIGQIPGEQFF	TGTGCCAGCTCACTGGACAGGATCGGGCAGATACCGGGTGAGCAGTTCTTC	few	TRBD1	17	TRBV18	TRBJ2-1
CASSLGQGDSPLHF	TGTGCCAGCAGTTTGGGACAGGGGGATTCACCCCTCCACTTT	NA	TRBD1	14	TRBV6-5	TRBJ1-6
CASSQGEREWSDTQYF	TGCGCCAGCAGCCAAGGAGAGCGGGAGTGGTCAGATACGCAGTATTTT	NA	TRBD2	16	TRBV4-3	TRBJ2-3
CASAGGLDNSPLHF	TGTGCCAGCGCTGGGGGGTTGGATAATTCACCCCTCCACTTT	NA	NA	14	TRBV9	TRBJ1-6
CASSWTLAGGNEQYF	TGCGCCAGCAGCTGGACACTAGCGGGGGGCAACGAGCAGTACTTC	NA	TRBD2	15	TRBV5-1	TRBJ2-7